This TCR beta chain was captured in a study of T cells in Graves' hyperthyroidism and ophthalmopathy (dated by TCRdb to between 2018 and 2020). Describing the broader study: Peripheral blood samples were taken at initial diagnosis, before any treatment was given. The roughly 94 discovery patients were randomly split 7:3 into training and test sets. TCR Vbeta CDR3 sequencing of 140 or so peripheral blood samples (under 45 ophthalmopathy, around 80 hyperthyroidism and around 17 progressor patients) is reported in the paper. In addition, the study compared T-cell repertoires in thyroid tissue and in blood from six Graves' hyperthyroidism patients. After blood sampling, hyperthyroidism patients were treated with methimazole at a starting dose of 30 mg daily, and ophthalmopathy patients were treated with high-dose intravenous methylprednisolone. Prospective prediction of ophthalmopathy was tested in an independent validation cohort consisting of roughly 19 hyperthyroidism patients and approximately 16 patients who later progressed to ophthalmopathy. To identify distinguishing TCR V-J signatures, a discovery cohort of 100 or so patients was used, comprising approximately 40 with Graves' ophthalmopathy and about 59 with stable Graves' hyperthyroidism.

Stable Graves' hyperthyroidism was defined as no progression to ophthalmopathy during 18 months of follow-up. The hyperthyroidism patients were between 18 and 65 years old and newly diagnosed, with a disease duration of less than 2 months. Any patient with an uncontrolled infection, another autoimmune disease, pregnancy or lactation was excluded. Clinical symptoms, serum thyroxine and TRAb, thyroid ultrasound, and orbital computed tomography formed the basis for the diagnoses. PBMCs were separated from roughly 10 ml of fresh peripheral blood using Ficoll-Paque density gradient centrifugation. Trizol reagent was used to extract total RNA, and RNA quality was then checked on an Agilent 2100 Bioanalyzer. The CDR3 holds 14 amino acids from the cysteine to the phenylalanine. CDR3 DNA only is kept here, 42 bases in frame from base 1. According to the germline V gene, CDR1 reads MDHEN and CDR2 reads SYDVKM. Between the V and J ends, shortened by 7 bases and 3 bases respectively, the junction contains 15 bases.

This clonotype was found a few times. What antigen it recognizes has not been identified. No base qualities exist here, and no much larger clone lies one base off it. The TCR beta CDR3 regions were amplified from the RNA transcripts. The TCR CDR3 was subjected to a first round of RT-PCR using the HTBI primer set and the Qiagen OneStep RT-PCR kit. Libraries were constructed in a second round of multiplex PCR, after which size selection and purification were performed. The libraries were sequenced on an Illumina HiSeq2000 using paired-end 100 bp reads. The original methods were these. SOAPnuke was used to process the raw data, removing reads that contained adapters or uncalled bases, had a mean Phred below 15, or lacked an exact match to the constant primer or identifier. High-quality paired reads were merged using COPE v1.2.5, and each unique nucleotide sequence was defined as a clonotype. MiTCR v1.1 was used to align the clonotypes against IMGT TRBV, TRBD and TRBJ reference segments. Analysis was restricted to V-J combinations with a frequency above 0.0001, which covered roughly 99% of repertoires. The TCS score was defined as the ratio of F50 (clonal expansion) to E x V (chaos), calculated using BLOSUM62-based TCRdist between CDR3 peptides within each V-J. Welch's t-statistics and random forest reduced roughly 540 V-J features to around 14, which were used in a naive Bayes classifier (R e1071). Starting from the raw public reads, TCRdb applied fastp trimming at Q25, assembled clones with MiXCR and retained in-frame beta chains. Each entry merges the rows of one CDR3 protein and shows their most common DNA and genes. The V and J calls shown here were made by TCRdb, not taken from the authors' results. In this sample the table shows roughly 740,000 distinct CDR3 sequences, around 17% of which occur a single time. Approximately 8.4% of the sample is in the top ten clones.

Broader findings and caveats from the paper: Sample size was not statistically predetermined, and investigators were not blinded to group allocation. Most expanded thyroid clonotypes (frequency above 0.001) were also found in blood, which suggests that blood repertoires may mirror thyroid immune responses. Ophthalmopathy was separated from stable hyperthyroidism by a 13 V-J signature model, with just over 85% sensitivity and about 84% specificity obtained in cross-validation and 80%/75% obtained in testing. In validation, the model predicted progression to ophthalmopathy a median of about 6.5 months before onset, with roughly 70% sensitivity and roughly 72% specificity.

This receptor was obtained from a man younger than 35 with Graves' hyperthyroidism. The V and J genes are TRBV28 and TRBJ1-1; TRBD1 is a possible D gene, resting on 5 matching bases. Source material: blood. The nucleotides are TGTGCCAGCATCCTTAGGGGTGTGTACACTGAAGCTTTCTTT. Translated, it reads CASILRGVYTEAFF.